One and the same sample provided the 10 T cell receptor beta chains below, sequenced in a study of T cells in Graves' hyperthyroidism and ophthalmopathy. TCR beta CDR3 region amplification was performed from RNA transcripts. With the HTBI primer set, the TCR CDR3 went through a first round of RT-PCR. TCRdb recomputed calls from the multiplex PCR reads with MiXCR, one row per CDR3 protein. The data hold hundreds of thousands of distinct CDR3 sequences, with around 16% observed a single time. Specimen: blood. These receptors were obtained from a middle-aged woman with Graves' ophthalmopathy.

V is TRBV5-1 and J is TRBJ2-2; D is possibly TRBD2 (5 bases). The V end lost 0 bases, the J end lost 4 bases, and 10 bases lay between the germline ends. Germline V gene lookup returns CDR1 SGHRS and CDR2 YFSETQ. The CDR3 is 15 amino acids. The CDR3 nucleotides are TGCGCCAGCAGCTTGGTGGGGAGTGTCACCGGGGAGCTGTTTTTT. This codes for CASSLVGSVTGELFF.

The rearrangement joins TRBV5-6 to TRBJ2-2, with 11 bases that match TRBD2. Looked up from germline, CDR1 is SGHDT and CDR2 is YYEEEE. This CDR3 is 16 amino acids long. V dropped 2 bases and J dropped 6; count of bases not matched to a gene: 6. The CDR3 DNA reads as TGTGCCAGCAGCTTTAGCCTAGCGGGAGGTTCCGGGGAGCTGTTTTTT. Its protein is CASSFSLAGGSGELFF.

In its sample, this clonotype was seen many times. This chain joins TRBV7-8 and TRBJ2-5, with TRBD2 identical over 7 bases. The CDR3 has 14 amino acids. J lost 1 base, V lost 5 bases, and 4 bases had no gene match. Germline-derived CDR1 and CDR2 are SGHVS and FQNEAQ. Written as DNA, the CDR3 is TGTGCCAGCAGCCCGAGACTAGCCCAAGAGACCCAGTACTTC. As protein: CASSPRLAQETQYF.

Only a few counts were recorded for this clonotype. The J gene is TRBJ2-2, the V gene TRBV15, with a tentative D call TRBD2 (6 bases). The CDR3 length is 14 residues. The V and J ends lost 0 bases and 6 bases respectively, with 8 bases between them. Germline V gives CDR1 LNHNV, CDR2 YYDKDF (reference sequence). The CDR3 reads CATSRDGGAGELFF. The DNA for the CDR3 is TGTGCCACCAGCAGAGATGGAGGGGCCGGGGAGCTGTTTTTT. Supplemented by reference TRBV15 and TRBJ2-2, the full variable domain reads DAMVIQNPRYQVTQFGKPVTLSCSQTLNHNVMYWYQQKSSQAPKLLFHYYDKDFNNEADTPDNFQSRRPNTSFCFLDIRSPGLGDTAMYLCATSRDGGAGELFFGEGSRLTVL.

In its sample, this clonotype was seen many times. The chain has TRBV20-1 and TRBJ2-3; D is perhaps TRBD1 (6 bases). The V end was cut by 3 bases, the J end by 6 bases, with 16 bases between. This CDR3 contains 14 residues. The V gene's germline CDR1 is DFQATT and CDR2 SNEGSKA (reference sequence). CDR3 coding DNA: TGCAGTGCTAGCCGCCAGGGGCCCCAGGATACGCAGTATTTT. As protein: CSASRQGPQDTQYF.

This clonotype has more than one count but fewer than ten. The gene calls are TRBV30 and TRBJ1-1, with a tentative D call TRBD1 (6 bases). V lost 0 bases and J 6 bases, leaving 26 bases between the germline ends. Germline V gives CDR1 GTSNPN, CDR2 SVGIG (reference sequence). The CDR3 loop spans 18 amino acids. CDR3 nucleotide sequence: TGTGCCTGGAGTGTACGTCGTTCTCAGACAGGCCCTTCCTCTGAAGCTTTCTTT. Protein sequence: CAWSVRRSQTGPSSEAFF. The full variable domain, completed using reference TRBV30 and TRBJ1-1, is SQTIHQWPATLVQPVGSPLSLECTVEGTSNPNLYWYRQAAGRGLQLLFYSVGIGQISSEVPQNLSASRPQDRQFILSSKKLLLSDSGFYLCAWSVRRSQTGPSSEAFFGQGTRLTVV.

This clonotype was detected ten times or more. The CDR3 DNA reads as TGTGCCAGCAGTGGGGCGGGAGGGCCGGGAGATACGCAGTATTTT. The encoded protein is CASSGAGGPGDTQYF. The chain uses TRBV2 and TRBJ2-3; 9 bases line up with TRBD2. The CDR3 consists of 15 residues. V shed 4 bases and J 5 bases; nucleotides not matched to a gene: 7. Germline values: CDR1 SNHLY, CDR2 FYNNEI.

This clonotype was picked up many times. CDR3 sequence reads: CASNGRVETQYF. The CDR3 region has the DNA TGTGCCAGCAACGGGCGAGTGGAGACCCAGTACTTC. The genes are TRBV28 and TRBJ2-5; no reliable D call. Germline V gene sequence: CDR1 MDHEN, CDR2 SYDVKM. The CDR3 sequence is 12 residues long. The V and J ends lost 7 bases and 5 bases respectively, with 11 bases between them.

This clonotype was detected a few times. V gene TRBV28 combines with J gene TRBJ2-1, with D possibly being TRBD2 (7 bases). The germline V gene encodes CDR1 MDHEN and CDR2 SYDVKM. The CDR3 contains 14 residues. V was trimmed by 6 bases and J by 9 bases, leaving 18 bases between them. The CDR3 DNA reads TGTGCCAGCAGCGAGGGGGGGAGTTTTGGTGAGCAGTTCTTC. Translating it yields CASSEGGSFGEQFF.

The rearrangement joins TRBV20-1 to TRBJ1-2; no definite D call. The V end lost 3 bases, the J end lost 4 bases, and 15 bases lay between the germline ends. The V gene's germline CDR1 is DFQATT and CDR2 SNEGSKA (reference sequence). The length of the CDR3 is 14 residues. CDR3 sequence: CSARASESTYGYTF. DNA of the CDR3: TGCAGTGCTAGGGCCTCGGAGTCTACCTATGGCTACACCTTC.